These 31 T cell receptor beta chains came from one sample sequenced in a study of human T cells and chemical hapten exposure. TCRdb re-called the RACE reads through MiXCR, storing one row per CDR3 protein. The table lists more than 60,000 distinct CDR3 sequences, approximately 8.6% of them singletons, with roughly 1.4% in the top ten. Time point of the sample: healthy volunteer bleed at 6 weeks. Total RNA came from unfractionated whole blood. Sequenced material: whole blood. These receptors were obtained from a male donor in good health. Some clones in this sample may be carry-over from other donors' samples.

In its sample, this clonotype was seen a few times. CDR3 in amino acids: CSARPTGGGTEAFF. The DNA for the CDR3 is TGCAGTGCTAGACCGACAGGGGGCGGGACTGAAGCTTTCTTT. The rearrangement joins TRBV20-1 to TRBJ1-1; TRBD1 matches 10 bases. V was pared by 2 bases and J by 5 bases, with 5 bases of the junction left unmatched. In germline, CDR1 is DFQATT, CDR2 SNEGSKA (reference sequence). The CDR3 loop spans 14 amino acids.

This clonotype was recorded a few times. This chain joins TRBV7-2 and TRBJ2-7, with 9 positions matching TRBD2. The germline gives CDR1 SGHTA, CDR2 FQGNSA. J was trimmed by 1 base and V by 1 base; bases with no gene match: 2. This CDR3 is 15 amino acids long. The CDR3 DNA follows: TGTGCCAGCAGCTTAGTCCTAGCGGGGTCCTACGAGCAGTACTTC. This sequence encodes CASSLVLAGSYEQYF.

The chain uses TRBV12-3 or TRBV12-4 and TRBJ2-1; 12 bases line up with TRBD2. V was pared by 5 bases and J by 6 bases, with 5 bases of the junction left unmatched. The CDR3 extends over 15 amino acids. The CDR3 region is CASSALAGGPNEQFF. Here the CDR3 DNA reads TGTGCCAGCAGTGCGCTAGCGGGGGGGCCCAATGAGCAGTTCTTC.

CDR3 coding DNA: TGTGCCAGCAGTACGACAGATTCAACTAATGAAAAACTGTTTTTT. As protein: CASSTTDSTNEKLFF. V usage is TRBV6-1 and J usage is TRBJ1-4; possible D gene TRBD1, 5 bases. The CDR3 spans 15 residues. Per germline, CDR1 MNHNS and CDR2 SASEGT. Trimming took off 5 bases at V and 0 bases at J, with 10 bases between the two ends.

This clonotype has a count of ten or more. The chain combines TRBV20-1 with TRBJ1-5, with 7 bases aligning to TRBD1. The V gene end was trimmed by 4 bases and the J gene end by 7 bases; junction bases not matched to a gene: 7. The CDR3 loop spans 13 amino acids. CDR1 is DFQATT and CDR2 is SNEGSKA in the germline V gene (reference sequence). CDR3 region: CSATTGVGQPQHF. CDR3 sequence (DNA): TGCAGTGCTACTACAGGGGTAGGACAGCCCCAGCATTTT.

In DNA form, the CDR3 reads TGTGCCAGCAGCTTAGGCGGACAGGGAACTAAGTGGGGCTACACCTTC. Translated, it gives CASSLGGQGTKWGYTF. This chain uses TRBV7-2 with TRBJ1-2; 8 nucleotides align to TRBD1. The CDR3 is made up of 16 amino acids. V shed 1 base, J shed 8 bases, and the junction held 12 bases outside the gene matches. Germline V CDR1 and CDR2: SGHTA, FQGNSA.

The chain recombines TRBV11-2 with TRBJ2-3; a possible D gene is TRBD1 (6 bases). The CDR3 is made up of 15 amino acids. Germline CDR1 and CDR2: SGHAT and FQNNGV. V lost 3 bases and J 4 bases, leaving 14 bases between the germline ends. CDR3 coding DNA: TGTGCCAGCAGCTTCTGGGCAGGGGATCCAGATACGCAGTATTTT. Its translation is CASSFWAGDPDTQYF.

With respect to this clonotype: One end of the junction does not line up with germline, which may come from a read error. The V gene is TRBV6-1, the J gene TRBJ1-1, with D perhaps TRBD1 (6 bases). This CDR3 is built from 14 residues. The germline CDR1 and CDR2 sequences are MNHNS and SASEGT. The CDR3 here is CASSATGSNTEALF. CDR3 in DNA: TGTGCCAGCAGTGCTACAGGGTCCAACACTGAAGCTCTCTTT.

This clonotype was counted between two and nine times. The chain couples TRBV12-3 or TRBV12-4 to TRBJ2-5; possible D gene TRBD1, 5 bases. There are 13 residues in the CDR3. V gave up 3 bases and J gave up 6 bases, with 11 bases separating them. This CDR3 is CASSFSGIKTQYF. Written as DNA, the CDR3 is TGTGCCAGCAGTTTTTCAGGGATTAAGACCCAGTACTTC.

Only a few counts were recorded for this clonotype. The V gene is TRBV6-2 or TRBV6-3, the J gene TRBJ2-1, with 8 bases identical to TRBD2. Per germline, CDR1 MNHEY and CDR2 SVGEGT. This CDR3 has 15 residues. J gave up 2 bases and V 8 bases, and 8 bases lay outside the gene matches. The CDR3 region has the DNA TGTGCCAGCGTTAAGGGACTAGGTACCTACAATGAGCAGTTCTTC. Translation gives CASVKGLGTYNEQFF.

This rearrangement joins TRBV6-1 to TRBJ1-4; TRBD1 agrees at 8 bases. From germline, CDR1 is MNHNS and CDR2 SASEGT. V shed 6 bases and J 1 base; nucleotides not matched to a gene: 4. The CDR3 is made up of 15 amino acids. CDR3 sequence: CASRDRELTNEKLFF. CDR3 DNA: TGTGCCAGCAGGGACAGGGAGTTAACTAATGAAAAACTGTTTTTT.

This clonotype was counted between two and nine times. The chain carries TRBV5-1 and TRBJ1-1; no clear D. Trimming shortened V by 2 bases and J by 10 bases, and 15 bases separated the two germline ends. This CDR3 contains 13 residues. Germline CDR1 reads SGHRS; CDR2 reads YFSETQ. Here the CDR3 reads CASSFAGHNRAFF. Here the CDR3 DNA reads TGCGCCAGCAGCTTTGCCGGTCATAACAGAGCTTTCTTT.

This clonotype was seen repeatedly, ten times or more. The CDR3 DNA is TGTGCCAGCAGTCGGCCGGGACTAGGCGGTGAGCAGTTCTTC. As protein: CASSRPGLGGEQFF. The rearrangement uses TRBV12-3 or TRBV12-4 and TRBJ2-1, with TRBD2 matching over 8 bases. The CDR3 totals 14 residues. Trimming took 5 bases from V and 9 from J; bases not matched to a gene: 9.

A few counts support this clonotype. V usage is TRBV12-3 or TRBV12-4 and J usage is TRBJ1-1; D uncertain. The germline V and J ends were trimmed by 2 bases and 6 bases, with 13 bases remaining between them. CDR3 length equals 14 residues. As DNA, the CDR3 is TGTGCCAGCAGTTTACAGCAGCTCCTATCTGAAGCTTTCTTT. It is translated as CASSLQQLLSEAFF.

In this sample, this clonotype turned up many times. This chain connects TRBV29-1 to TRBJ2-3; TRBD1 agrees at 8 bases. The ends lost 8 bases at V and 0 bases at J; junction bases unmatched: 4. Per the germline V gene, CDR1 is SQVTM and CDR2 is ANQGSEA. The CDR3 totals 13 residues. CDR3 in amino acids: CSIRTGSTDTQYF. CDR3 DNA: TGCAGCATAAGGACAGGGAGCACAGATACGCAGTATTTT.

This clonotype was observed a few times. The chain links TRBV3-1 to TRBJ2-3, with TRBD1 matching 8 bases. Germline V gene lookup returns CDR1 LGHDT and CDR2 YNNKEL (reference sequence). The ends lost 1 base at V and 12 bases at J; junction bases unmatched: 3. CDR3 length: 12 amino acids. CDR3 in amino acids: CASSQADRAQYF. The CDR3 nucleotides read TGTGCCAGCAGCCAAGCGGACAGGGCCCAGTATTTT.

This sequence joins TRBV25-1 and TRBJ2-1; possibly TRBD1 or TRBD2 for D (5 bases each). Trimming shortened V by 1 base and J by 1 base, and 11 bases separated the two germline ends. Germline CDR1 and CDR2: MGHDK and SYGVNS. This CDR3 spans 16 amino acids. The CDR3 reads CASSESGPVSYNEQFF. For the CDR3, the DNA is TGTGCCAGCAGTGAATCGGGGCCAGTGTCCTACAATGAGCAGTTCTTC.

The chain recombines TRBV20-1 with TRBJ2-1, with TRBD2 matching over 8 bases. The CDR3 is 12 residues long. CDR1 and CDR2 (germline): DFQATT, SNEGSKA (reference sequence). The V gene end was trimmed by 6 bases and the J gene end by 6 bases; junction bases not matched to a gene: 4. The CDR3 spells CSAPGLANEQFF. The CDR3 bases are TGCAGTGCACCCGGACTAGCCAATGAGCAGTTCTTC.

This sequence joins TRBV27 and TRBJ2-5, with TRBD2 identical over 7 bases. This CDR3 has 16 amino acids. Germline V gene sequence: CDR1 MNHEY, CDR2 SMNVEV (reference sequence). The V and J ends lost 5 bases and 7 bases, in that order; junction bases with no gene match: 16. The CDR3 region has the DNA TGTGCCAGCAGTCCGGCGGGTAATGCGGGGGTGGTGACCCAGTACTTC. Translated, it gives CASSPAGNAGVVTQYF.

This clonotype occurred once. The chain's CDR3 is CASSQVQGGELFF. CDR3 DNA sequence: TGTGCCAGCAGCCAAGTTCAAGGCGGGGAGCTGTTTTTT. The chain recombines TRBV14 with TRBJ2-2; D remains unclear. V was cut by 1 base and J by 7 bases, with 7 bases left in between. The CDR3 is 13 residues long. CDR1 is SGHDN, CDR2 FVKESK, per germline.

At least ten counts were recorded for this clonotype. V and J are TRBV28 and TRBJ2-3; TRBD2 might be the D (6 bases). From germline, CDR1 is MDHEN and CDR2 SYDVKM. The CDR3 runs to 14 residues. The V end was cut by 2 bases, the J end by 5 bases, with 11 bases between. The CDR3 sequence is CASSLERLEDTQYF. As DNA, the CDR3 is TGTGCCAGCAGTTTAGAAAGACTAGAAGATACGCAGTATTTT.

The chain couples TRBV7-9 to TRBJ2-5, with a tentative D call TRBD1 (6 bases). CDR1 is SEHNR and CDR2 is FQNEAQ in the germline V gene (reference sequence). V lost 6 bases and J 4 bases, leaving 12 bases between the germline ends. The CDR3 extends over 13 amino acids. The CDR3: CASRGQPRETQYF. CDR3 bases: TGTGCCAGCAGAGGACAGCCGAGAGAGACCCAGTACTTC.

The rearrangement links TRBV6-5 to TRBJ1-5; D not resolved. The CDR3 sequence is 12 residues long. Germline lookup yields CDR1 MNHEY and CDR2 SVGAGI. Trimming removed 6 bases at V and 2 bases at J, with 5 bases between. The CDR3 DNA reads TGTGCCAGCAGAGGCGGCAATCAGCCCCAGCATTTT. Protein product: CASRGGNQPQHF.

In the case of this clonotype: Germline is not matched at one junction end, which may reflect a read error. The rearrangement links TRBV11-2 to TRBJ2-2, with unresolved D. The CDR3 length is 15 residues. Germline V CDR1 and CDR2: SGHAT, FQNNGV. In DNA, the CDR3 is TGTTCCAGCAGGATACCGGGCCGTGGAACCGGGGAGCTGTTTTTT. Its protein product is CSSRIPGRGTGELFF.

The chain links TRBV6-4 to TRBJ1-3, with D unresolved. This CDR3 contains 11 residues. Trimming removed 2 bases at V and 8 bases at J, with 4 bases between. Germline values: CDR1 MRHNA, CDR2 SNTAGT. The CDR3 is CASSDGYTIYF. Here the CDR3 DNA reads TGTGCCAGCAGTGACGGATACACCATATATTTT.

This clonotype was counted many times. The chain is built from TRBV20-1 and TRBJ2-7; 11 nucleotides line up with TRBD1. Germline assignment: CDR1 DFQATT and CDR2 SNEGSKA (reference sequence). J lost 3 bases, V lost 0 bases, and 4 bases had no gene match. This CDR3 region has 15 residues. The CDR3 DNA reads as TGCAGTGCTAGAGATGCGGGACAGGGGGACTACGAGCAGTACTTC. It codes for CSARDAGQGDYEQYF.

This clonotype was detected a few times. V is TRBV6-2 or TRBV6-3 and J is TRBJ1-1; D is ambiguous. Trimming shortened V by 6 bases and J by 0 bases, and 5 bases separated the two germline ends. This CDR3 has 12 amino acids. Germline CDR1 is MNHEY and CDR2 is SVGEGT. The chain's CDR3 is CASRPVNTEAFF. CDR3 sequence (DNA): TGTGCCAGCAGACCAGTGAACACTGAAGCTTTCTTT.

This clonotype was observed a handful of times. The genes are TRBV3-1 and TRBJ1-1; D is undetermined. CDR1 LGHDT and CDR2 YNNKEL come from the germline V gene (reference sequence). The ends were cut back, 5 bases at V and 1 base at J, with 5 bases in the middle. CDR3 size: 12 residues. The CDR3: CASSGSNTEAFF. The CDR3 coding sequence is TGTGCCAGCAGCGGGTCGAACACTGAAGCTTTCTTT.

This clonotype was found a few times. The chain is built from TRBV29-1 and TRBJ1-1; 7 bases agree with TRBD1. The CDR3 runs 13 residues. CDR1 is SQVTM, CDR2 ANQGSEA, per germline. Losses at the gene ends were 7 bases for V and 0 bases for J; bases not matched to a gene: 5. CDR3 in DNA: TGCAGCGCTGCGACAGGGATGAACACTGAAGCTTTCTTT. Translating it yields CSAATGMNTEAFF.

The chain is built from TRBV5-1 and TRBJ1-1; D uncertain. The germline CDR1 and CDR2 sequences are SGHRS and YFSETQ. V lost 4 bases and J lost 1, with 11 bases in between. CDR3 size: 14 residues. This CDR3 reads CASSKEWANTEAFF. CDR3 bases: TGCGCCAGCAGCAAAGAGTGGGCGAACACTGAAGCTTTCTTT.

This clonotype has only a few counts. This sequence joins TRBV25-1 and TRBJ1-5; D gene uncertain. CDR1 and CDR2 from the germline V gene are MGHDK and SYGVNS. The germline V and J ends were trimmed by 10 bases and 7 bases, with 17 bases remaining between them. This CDR3 spans 13 amino acids. Here the CDR3 DNA reads TGTGCCAACTACAAACCCCTATTCCAGCCCCAGCATTTT. Its translation is CANYKPLFQPQHF.